These T cell receptor beta chains were read from a single sample in a study of STAT5B mutations in CD4+ large granular lymphocyte leukemia. Profiling relied on immunoSEQ multiplex PCR, and the TCRdb table lists in-frame clones only, not all of them. The table has tens of thousands of clones, around 90% seen once. Specimen: CD4+ T cells from blood buffy coats. These receptor sequences come from a human donor in good health. Both conserved end residues are part of each CDR3.

length,V,CDR3
12,TRBV5-6,CASKVTPGEQYF
17,TRBV19,CASSPLGLAGVKNIQYF
14,TRBV5-4,CASSLGTGGNEQFF
17,TRBV27,CASSLRLRDRSYNEQFF
15,TRBV2,CASSSITGGGETQYF
14,TRBV11-2,CASSLEVGLDTIYF
14,TRBV6-6,CASSSRQTQETQYF
15,TRBV4-2,CASSQLPVGQDGYTF
20,TRBV7-3,CASSLRDRGRLESSTDTQYF
15,TRBV6-5,CASSYNSMRGETQYF
16,TRBV18,CASSPNLAGASDEQFF
12,TRBV28,CASRTGKLGAFF
16,TRBV11-3,CASSLVVWEQTYEQYF
13,TRBV6-1,CASRQGLAYEQYF
13,TRBV19,CASSIRYTGELFF
12,TRBV28,CASSLLRYGYTF
14,TRBV13,CASRTGGITGELFF
14,TRBV13,CASSARDNQETQYF
15,TRBV5-4,CASSPGTSGGNEQFF